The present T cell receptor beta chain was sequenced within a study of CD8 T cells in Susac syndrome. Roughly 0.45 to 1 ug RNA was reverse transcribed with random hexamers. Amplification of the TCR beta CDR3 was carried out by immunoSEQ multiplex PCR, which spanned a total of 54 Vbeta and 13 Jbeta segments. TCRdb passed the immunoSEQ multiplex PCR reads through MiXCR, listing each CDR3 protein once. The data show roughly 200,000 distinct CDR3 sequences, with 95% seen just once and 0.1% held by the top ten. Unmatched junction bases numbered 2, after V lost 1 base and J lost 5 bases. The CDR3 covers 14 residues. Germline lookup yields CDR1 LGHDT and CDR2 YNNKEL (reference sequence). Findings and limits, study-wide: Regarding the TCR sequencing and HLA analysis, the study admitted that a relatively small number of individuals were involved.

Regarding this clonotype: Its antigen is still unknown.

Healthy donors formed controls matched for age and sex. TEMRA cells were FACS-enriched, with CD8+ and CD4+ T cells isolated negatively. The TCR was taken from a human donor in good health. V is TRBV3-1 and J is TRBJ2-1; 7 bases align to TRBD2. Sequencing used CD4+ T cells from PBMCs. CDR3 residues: CASSQAGTNNEQFF. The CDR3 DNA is TGTGCCAGCAGCCAAGCAGGGACTAACAATGAGCAGTTCTTC.